This T cell receptor (beta chain) is from a study of blood T cell repertoires in COVID-19 (TCRdb year 2020). With respect to the entire study: Samples covering the acute and convalescent phases of COVID-19 were provided by collaborators in the United States, Italy and Spain. The material from the prospective study consisted of cDNA or gDNA derived from T cells, B-cell-depleted T cells, or PBMCs. Subjects who had been exposed to COVID-19, were actively infected with it, or had recovered from it provided the deeply sampled blood TCRbeta repertoires that made up the dataset. The repertoires were made available in a free public database intended to serve as a resource for research on the immune response to SARS-CoV-2. The samples were drawn from two sources: the first 160 participants of the ongoing ImmuneRACE study, and over 1,000 subjects contributed by 6 global collaborators. Nearly every sample came with metadata listing a de-identified subject ID, COVID-19 status, age in years and sex. Where HLA class I and class II types were available, the types were taken from metadata supplied by the sample provider, not from assay-based typing.

V drops 5 bases and J drops 6 bases, leaving 14 bases in between. The CDR3 runs 13 residues from the cysteine to the phenylalanine. Kept here is only the CDR3 DNA, which spans 39 bases and is read in frame from base 1. CDR1 and CDR2, per the germline V gene, are MDHEN and SYDVKM. On this clone itself: It has no known antigen specificity. Qualities for individual bases were not recorded, and no much larger clone is one base off.

TCRbeta CDR3 regions were amplified from genomic DNA by means of the immunoSEQ Assay, a bias-controlled multiplex PCR. On the authors' methods: The number of nucleated cells in each sample was estimated by amplification of reference gene primers within the assay. To quantify the absolute abundance of each unique TCRbeta CDR3 rearrangement, sequence reads were collapsed and filtered. For each sample, productive Simpson clonality was calculated as the square root of Simpson's diversity index over productive rearrangements. The table comes from immuneACCESS by way of TCRdb, which keeps in-frame sequences with V and J called. Part of the clones is missing from these tables; in studies checked, under half for an unresolved V gene and the rest for unknown reasons. V and J calls and clone size follow that table, whereas D and trimming were derived from the DNA. The sample table contains about 280,000 clones; only one count was recorded for roughly 80% of them. In total, the top ten clones hold more than 4% of the sample.

Participants in the prospective study were aged about 18 to 95 years, lived in 20 to 30 United States geographic areas, and enrolled through a virtual design. In the prospective study, cohorts were assigned on the basis of participant-reported clinical history obtained from a screening survey and a study questionnaire. Exposed participants had been in contact with someone with a PCR-confirmed or clinician-diagnosed COVID-19 case within 2 weeks of study entry. Mobile phlebotomists in the prospective study collected whole blood, serum and a nasopharyngeal or oropharyngeal swab from every participant. Over a roughly 2-month period, participants in the prospective study had the option of providing additional blood draws and questionnaires. Blood samples from the prospective study were shipped frozen or at room temperature prior to DNA extraction. Study-wide findings and limitations: The amount of clinical and demographic metadata varied by source and participant and was provided uncurated.

This chain is built from TRBV28 and TRBJ2-7; no D gene call is confident. The sequenced material came from PBMCs or T cells enriched from blood (not recorded which). The receptor's source is a man in his forties who had been exposed to COVID-19. The DNA sequence is given as TGTGCCAGCAGTCCACCGGGTAGAAGCGAGCAGTACTTC. Its product reads: CASSPPGRSEQYF.